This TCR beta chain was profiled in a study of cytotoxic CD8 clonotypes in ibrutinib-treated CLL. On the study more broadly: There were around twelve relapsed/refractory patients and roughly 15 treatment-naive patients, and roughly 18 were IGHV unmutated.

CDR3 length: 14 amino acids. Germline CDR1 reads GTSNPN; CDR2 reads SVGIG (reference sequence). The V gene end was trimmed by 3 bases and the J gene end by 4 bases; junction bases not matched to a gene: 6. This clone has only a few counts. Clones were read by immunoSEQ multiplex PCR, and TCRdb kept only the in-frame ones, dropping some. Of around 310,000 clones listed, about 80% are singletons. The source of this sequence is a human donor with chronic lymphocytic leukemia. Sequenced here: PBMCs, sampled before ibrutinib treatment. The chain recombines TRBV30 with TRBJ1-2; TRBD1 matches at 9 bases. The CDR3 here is CAWSPTGGTYGYTF. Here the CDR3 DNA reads TGTGCCTGGAGCCCGACAGGGGGAACCTATGGCTACACCTTC.